This TCR beta chain is from a study of vaccination effects on CD4 cells after COVID-19. General observations from the study: Late post-vaccination samples showed marked contraction of infection- and vaccine-induced clones.

On this clone: Its cognate antigen is unknown.

The CDR3 spans 16 residues. With 0 bases clipped from V and 4 bases from J, the junction kept 4 bases outside the gene matches. Looked up from germline, CDR1 is SGHNT and CDR2 is YYREEE (reference sequence). Here immunoSEQ multiplex PCR was the method, and the copy in TCRdb shows in-frame clones only, minus some. This table has about 14,000 clones, roughly four fifths appearing once. Antigen-specific CD4+ T cells were expanded (with viral peptide pools) by the ViraFEST assay ahead of sequencing. When roughly eleven days of culture had elapsed, CD4+ T cells were isolated. This person caught SARS-CoV-2 sometime from March to December 2020, and PCR testing confirmed the infection. Subjects were given two BNT162b2 or mRNA-1273 vaccine doses.

The chain joins TRBV5-4 to TRBJ2-7; 13 positions match TRBD2. Sequencing used CD4+ T cells from PBMCs cultured with HCoV-NL63 spike peptides, obtained after COVID-19 vaccination. The receptor was derived from a human donor who had a prior SARS-CoV-2 infection. CDR3 nucleotides: TGTGCCAGCAGCTTGGGGACTAGCGGGGGAAATTACGAGCAGTACTTC. Translating it yields CASSLGTSGGNYEQYF. The full variable domain, rest sourced from reference TRBV5-4 and TRBJ2-7, is ETGVTQSPTHLIKTRGQQVTLRCSSQSGHNTVSWYQQALGQGPQFIFQYYREEENGRGNFPPRFSGLQFPNYSSELNVNALELDDSALYLCASSLGTSGGNYEQYFGPGTRLTVT.